Each of the 32 T cell receptor beta chains below was sequenced from the same sample in a study of cytomegalovirus exposure and HLA in healthy donors. Assay: immunoSEQ multiplex PCR; the TCRdb copy retains only in-frame clones and omits some. The sample has over 100,000 clones; around 87% are singletons. The sample was PBMCs. Source of these receptors: a woman between 18 and 29 years old in good health and CMV-seropositive.

V usage is TRBV18 and J usage is TRBJ1-3; D gene unclear. Germline V gene data show CDR1 as KGHSH and CDR2 as LQKENI. The CDR3 contains 16 residues. Between the trimmed V and J ends, which lost 3 bases and 0 bases, there was a span of 12 bases. The DNA of the CDR3 is TGTGCCAGCTCACCCGGACTTGGGTACTCTGGAAACACCATATATTTT. Translated: CASSPGLGYSGNTIYF.

The CDR3 spells CASSSRVKGTGELFF. CDR3 bases: TGTGCCAGTAGCTCCAGGGTAAAGGGGACCGGGGAGCTGTTTTTT. The chain carries TRBV19 and TRBJ2-2; tentatively, D is TRBD1 (5 bases). The CDR3 has 15 amino acids. The germline gives CDR1 LNHDA, CDR2 SQIVND (reference sequence). Trimming stripped 6 bases from V and 5 bases from J, with 16 bases between.

V is TRBV4-3 and J is TRBJ1-1; D unclear. Germline CDR1 and CDR2: LGHNA and YSLEER. The V end lost 3 bases, the J end lost 5 bases, and 16 bases lay between the germline ends. There are 15 residues in the CDR3. The chain's CDR3 is CASSHTGAGGTEAFF. In DNA, the CDR3 is TGCGCCAGCAGCCACACCGGAGCCGGAGGAACTGAAGCTTTCTTT.

The rearrangement uses TRBV7-8 and TRBJ2-2; 7 bases are shared with TRBD1. J gave up 7 bases and V 3 bases, and 8 bases lay outside the gene matches. The CDR3 runs 15 residues. Germline assignment: CDR1 SGHVS and CDR2 FQNEAQ. DNA of the CDR3: TGTGCCAGCAGCTTTTACAGGGGCCGGGACGGGGAGCTGTTTTTT. This sequence encodes CASSFYRGRDGELFF. Full variable domain (rest looked up from reference TRBV7-8 and TRBJ2-2): GAGVSQSPRYKVAKRGQDVALRCDPISGHVSLFWYQQALGQGPEFLTYFQNEAQLDKSGLPSDRFFAERPEGSVSTLKIQRTQQEDSAVYLCASSFYRGRDGELFFGEGSRLTVL.

V gene TRBV7-3 combines with J gene TRBJ2-1; 7 bases map to TRBD2. V gave up 5 bases and J gave up 0 bases; unmatched junction bases: 7. The CDR3 extends over 16 amino acids. Per germline, CDR1 SGHTA and CDR2 FQGTGA. Here the CDR3 DNA reads TGTGCCAGCAGCCCATCCGCGGGAGTCTCCTACAATGAGCAGTTCTTC. Its protein is CASSPSAGVSYNEQFF.

This chain joins TRBV5-8 and TRBJ1-5; unclear D gene. This CDR3 region has 15 residues. CDR1 SGHTS and CDR2 YDEGEE come from the germline V gene. Between the trimmed V and J ends, which lost 4 bases and 12 bases, there was a span of 23 bases. The chain's CDR3 is CASSPSPSMRSLQHF. The DNA of the CDR3 is TGTGCCAGCAGCCCCTCTCCAAGTATGCGGTCACTCCAGCATTTT.

This chain joins TRBV6-1 and TRBJ1-4, with unresolved D. The V end lost 3 bases, the J end lost 10 bases, and 30 bases lay between the germline ends. CDR1 and CDR2 from the germline V gene are MNHNS and SASEGT. This CDR3 comprises 19 residues. The CDR3 DNA sequence: TGTGCCAGCAGTGACCAACCTTATCGCGTGGCAGCCCTGGGCGTAAAACTGTTTTTT. Protein sequence: CASSDQPYRVAALGVKLFF.

The chain links TRBV7-6 to TRBJ1-2, with D maybe TRBD1 (6 bases). Trimming cost V 5 bases and J 3 bases, with 13 bases left between them. Germline V gives CDR1 SGHVS, CDR2 FNYEAQ. The CDR3 covers 14 residues. The CDR3 region is CASSQDSQYYGYTF. The CDR3, as DNA: TGTGCCAGCAGCCAGGACAGCCAATACTATGGCTACACCTTC.

For the CDR3, the DNA is TGTGCCAGCAGCCGAACAGGGACCGGTCTTCACGAGCAGTACTTC. Residues: CASSRTGTGLHEQYF. The chain carries TRBV7-3 and TRBJ2-7, with a possible D match to TRBD1 (6 bases). The V end was cut by 5 bases, the J end by 5 bases, with 19 bases between. This CDR3 is built from 15 residues. Germline V gene data show CDR1 as SGHTA and CDR2 as FQGTGA.

The chain employs TRBV19 and TRBJ1-3; TRBD1 is a possible D gene (6 bases). Germline CDR1 and CDR2: LNHDA and SQIVND (reference sequence). V shed 9 bases and J shed 0 bases, with 12 bases lying between them. The CDR3 has 14 amino acids. CDR3 protein: CASKTGSSGNTIYF. The CDR3 DNA reads as TGTGCCAGCAAAACAGGGAGCTCTGGAAACACCATATATTTT.

The chain carries TRBV10-3 and TRBJ1-4; unclear D gene. Germline CDR1 ENHRY, CDR2 SYGVKD. The CDR3 has 13 residues. Trimming removed 1 base from V and 6 bases from J, with 6 bases in between. The CDR3 DNA sequence: TGTGCCATCAGTGAGTATCAGGATGAAAAACTGTTTTTT. This codes for CAISEYQDEKLFF.

The chain couples TRBV5-8 to TRBJ1-1; the match to TRBD1 covers 8 bases. Looked up from germline, CDR1 is SGHTS and CDR2 is YDEGEE. The CDR3 contains 16 residues. Germline trimming cut 2 bases from V and 1 base from J; bases unmatched to any gene: 7. CDR3 DNA sequence: TGTGCCAGCAGCTTTCGGACAGGGAGGAGGAACACTGAAGCTTTCTTT. Its translation: CASSFRTGRRNTEAFF.

This clone was recorded once. CDR3 loop: CASSPTTGQETQYF. The CDR3 DNA reads TGTGCCAGCAGCCCGACGACAGGGCAAGAGACCCAGTACTTC. This sequence joins TRBV7-6 and TRBJ2-5; 7 bases map to TRBD1. CDR1 and CDR2 from the germline V gene are SGHVS and FNYEAQ. J lost 2 bases, V lost 5 bases, and 5 bases had no gene match. The CDR3 contains 14 residues.

V usage is TRBV9 and J usage is TRBJ1-1; 8 bases are a match to TRBD1. Trimming took 5 bases from V and 4 from J; bases not matched to a gene: 13. The germline CDR1 and CDR2 sequences are SGDLS and YYNGEE. The length of the CDR3 is 16 residues. CDR3: CASSDQDRVRSTEAFF. The CDR3 coding sequence is TGTGCCAGCAGTGATCAGGACAGGGTTCGCAGCACTGAAGCTTTCTTT.

The DNA for the CDR3 is TGTGCCAGCAGCCGAGGGACTAGCGGGAGCTCCTACAATGAGCAGTTCTTC. Translating it yields CASSRGTSGSSYNEQFF. The chain carries TRBV28 and TRBJ2-1, with 14 bases aligning to TRBD2. V trimming: 6 bases; J trimming: 0 bases; junction bases outside the gene matches: 4. Germline V CDR1 and CDR2: MDHEN, SYDVKM. CDR3 length: 17 residues.

The chain carries TRBV11-2 and TRBJ1-3; 7 bases map to TRBD1. Trimming took 6 bases from V and 0 from J; bases not matched to a gene: 11. The CDR3 is 17 amino acids. Germline V gene data show CDR1 as SGHAT and CDR2 as FQNNGV. The CDR3 loop is CASSSTHRGNSGNTIYF. In DNA, the CDR3 is TGTGCCAGCAGTTCTACCCACAGGGGCAACTCTGGAAACACCATATATTTT.

The rearrangement joins TRBV9 to TRBJ1-5, with TRBD1 matching 7 bases. CDR3 length: 15 residues. With V trimmed by 4 bases and J by 6 bases, 10 bases remained unmatched. Germline CDR1 is SGDLS and CDR2 is YYNGEE. In DNA, the CDR3 is TGTGCCAGCAGCTCTTCGACAGGGTCCGGTCAGCCCCAGCATTTT. This sequence encodes CASSSSTGSGQPQHF.

This clone was counted between two and nine times. The genes are TRBV30 and TRBJ1-1; no clear D gene. The ends were cut back, 3 bases at V and 7 bases at J, with 15 bases in the middle. The germline gives CDR1 GTSNPN, CDR2 SVGIG (reference sequence). The CDR3 loop spans 13 amino acids. The CDR3 protein is CAWRGSFAVEAFF. CDR3 coding DNA: TGTGCCTGGAGGGGGAGTTTTGCCGTTGAAGCTTTCTTT.

This sequence joins TRBV6-5 and TRBJ1-2, with a possible D match to TRBD1 (6 bases). CDR1 and CDR2 (germline): MNHEY, SVGAGI. V was shortened by 6 bases and J by 3 bases, with 11 bases between the two germline ends. This CDR3 has 13 amino acids. The CDR3 nucleotides read TGTGCCAGCAGCACGCCAGGGGACTATGGCTACACCTTC. Its protein is CASSTPGDYGYTF.

The chain joins TRBV29-1 to TRBJ2-7; D is possibly TRBD1 (6 bases). Germline assignment: CDR1 SQVTM and CDR2 ANQGSEA. The CDR3 has 13 amino acids. V was cut by 7 bases and J by 3 bases, with 16 bases left in between. The CDR3 spells CSARTGLDYEQYF. The DNA of the CDR3 is TGCAGCGCGAGAACAGGGTTGGACTACGAGCAGTACTTC.

This chain links TRBV7-9 with TRBJ1-2; 10 bases are a match to TRBD1. This CDR3 has 15 amino acids. J lost 8 bases, V lost 2 bases, and 8 bases had no gene match. CDR1 and CDR2 from the germline V gene are SEHNR and FQNEAQ (reference sequence). The CDR3 DNA follows: TGTGCCAGCAGCTTATCCGGGACAGGGGTCTGGGGCTACACCTTC. Amino acids: CASSLSGTGVWGYTF. The entire variable domain, with the rest obtained from reference TRBV7-9 and TRBJ1-2, is as follows: DTGVSQNPRHKITKRGQNVTFRCDPISEHNRLYWYRQTLGQGPEFLTYFQNEAQLEKSRLLSDRFSAERPKGSFSTLEIQRTEQGDSAMYLCASSLSGTGVWGYTFGSGTRLTVV.

The chain carries TRBV11-1 and TRBJ2-1; D is unresolved. The V and J ends lost 1 base and 0 bases respectively, with 13 bases between them. Germline CDR1 is SGHAT and CDR2 is FQDESV (reference sequence). This CDR3 has 17 amino acids. CDR3 coding DNA: TGTGCCAGCAGCTTAGTTTTGGCCTCCAGCTCCTACAATGAGCAGTTCTTC. Translated, it gives CASSLVLASSSYNEQFF.

The rearrangement joins TRBV29-1 to TRBJ2-1; 8 bases are a match to TRBD1. The V segment lost 4 bases and the J segment 0 bases; nucleotides outside the gene matches: 8. Germline V gene lookup returns CDR1 SQVTM and CDR2 ANQGSEA. This CDR3 has 16 amino acids. The CDR3 spells CSVGQGKERSYNEQFF. Written as DNA, the CDR3 is TGCAGCGTTGGACAGGGGAAGGAGCGCTCCTACAATGAGCAGTTCTTC.

This clone came up once. The V gene is TRBV11-1, the J gene TRBJ1-1; 7 bases agree with TRBD1. After removal of 5 bases from V and 6 bases from J, the junction contained 6 bases not matched to a gene. Per germline, CDR1 SGHAT and CDR2 FQDESV (reference sequence). The CDR3 loop spans 13 amino acids. CDR3 sequence (DNA): TGTGCCAGCAGCCAGGGGGAGGCGGCTGAAGCTTTCTTT. Its translation: CASSQGEAAEAFF.

The chain has TRBV19 and TRBJ1-1; perhaps TRBD1 as D (5 bases). CDR1 LNHDA and CDR2 SQIVND come from the germline V gene (reference sequence). The CDR3 loop spans 14 amino acids. With 4 bases removed from V and 4 bases from J, the gap between germline ends came to 13 bases. CDR3: CASSNQGLRTEAFF. For the CDR3, the DNA is TGTGCCAGTAGTAACCAGGGTCTCCGCACTGAAGCTTTCTTT.

The chain carries TRBV5-1 and TRBJ2-7; 11 bases align to TRBD2. The length of the CDR3 is 14 residues. CDR1 SGHRS and CDR2 YFSETQ come from the germline V gene. V shed 1 base, J shed 4 bases, and the junction held 1 base outside the gene matches. The CDR3 nucleotides are TGCGCCAGCAGCTTGACTAGCGGGAGTTACGAGCAGTACTTC. It yields the protein CASSLTSGSYEQYF.

Concerning this clone itself: Mismatch with germline at one junction end may stem from a read error. The chain is built from TRBV7-7 and TRBJ1-3; D call uncertain. Germline loops: CDR1 SSHAT, CDR2 FNYEAQ (reference sequence). This CDR3 region has 14 residues. The CDR3 sequence is CASSQTMAGNTIYF. The CDR3 coding sequence is TGTGCTAGCAGCCAGACAATGGCTGGAAACACCATATATTTT.

About this clone: Other DNA sequences in the sample encode the same CDR3. The V and J genes are TRBV6-4 and TRBJ1-1; a weak D match, TRBD1 (6 bases). Germline V gene data show CDR1 as MRHNA and CDR2 as SNTAGT. V was pared by 6 bases and J by 2 bases, with 10 bases between. The CDR3 runs to 13 residues. The CDR3 DNA sequence: TGTGCCAGCAGACAGGGACCAAACACTGAAGCTTTCTTT. Amino acid sequence: CASRQGPNTEAFF.

The chain is built from TRBV5-5 and TRBJ1-4, with a possible D match to TRBD1 (5 bases). The germline V gene has CDR1 SGHKS and CDR2 YYEKEE (reference sequence). The CDR3 extends over 13 amino acids. V lost 4 bases and J 7 bases, leaving 11 bases between the germline ends. CDR3 nucleotide sequence: TGTGCCAGCAGCGGGCCAGGGTTTGAAAAACTGTTTTTT. It is translated as CASSGPGFEKLFF.

This rearrangement joins TRBV6-5 to TRBJ1-2, with D perhaps matching TRBD1 (5 bases). Deletions cut 0 bases from V and 4 bases from J, with 9 bases between. The CDR3 loop spans 14 amino acids. CDR1 is MNHEY and CDR2 is SVGAGI in the germline V gene. The DNA for the CDR3 is TGTGCCAGCAGTTACTCGGGGGGGTCCTATGGCTACACCTTC. Translation gives CASSYSGGSYGYTF.

V and J are TRBV7-2 and TRBJ2-5, with 11 bases lining up with TRBD1. Germline CDR1 and CDR2: SGHTA and FQGNSA. The CDR3 spans 16 residues. Unmatched junction bases numbered 6, after V lost 5 bases and J lost 1 base. The CDR3 loop is CASSKGTGGIQETQYF. The CDR3 DNA follows: TGTGCCAGCAGCAAAGGGACAGGGGGAATCCAAGAGACCCAGTACTTC.

The rearrangement joins TRBV5-1 to TRBJ2-5; no definite D call. The CDR3 runs 12 residues. Per germline, CDR1 SGHRS and CDR2 YFSETQ. Trimming pared 4 bases from V and 5 bases from J, leaving 9 bases between. The CDR3 region has the DNA TGCGCCAGCAGCCCCGCCGCGGAGACCCAGTACTTC. Translation gives CASSPAAETQYF.